This T cell receptor beta chain derives from a study of yellow fever vaccine responses in identical twins. TCRdb used MiXCR to reprocess the RT-PCR reads, holding one entry per CDR3 protein. The repertoire holds several hundred distinct CDR3 sequences, with under 90% as singletons. Worth noting for this clonotype: The antigen remains undetermined.

The study's findings and limits: Twins reportedly showed a vaccine T cell response that seemed partly convergent and partly personalized.

The sample was T cells from blood (PBMCs), unsorted or a sorted subset (not recorded which), taken before or after yellow fever vaccination (not recorded which). This receptor was identified in a female donor who received the yellow fever vaccine.

As DNA, the CDR3 is TGTGCCGGAAGACTAGCGGGCGGATACACAGATACGCAGTATTTT. Protein product: CAGRLAGGYTDTQYF. The chain joins TRBV2 to TRBJ2-3; 10 bases map to TRBD2. Per germline, CDR1 SNHLY and CDR2 FYNNEI. The CDR3 totals 15 residues. V lost 11 bases and J lost 2; bases outside the gene matches: 10.